A single sample gave rise to the 3 T cell receptor beta chains below, sequenced in a study of CD8+ T cells in alopecia areata. The sequencing template was cDNA reverse transcribed from extracted RNA. Sequencing was performed with immunoSEQ multiplex PCR; in TCRdb, only in-frame clones are kept and a portion is missing. Among roughly 97,000 clones listed, about two fifths were seen once. The sample taken for sequencing was CD4+ T cells sorted from blood. These receptors were obtained from a human donor with alopecia areata.

This chain connects TRBV18 to TRBJ1-6, with D tentatively TRBD1 (5 bases). The germline gives CDR1 KGHSH, CDR2 LQKENI. Trimming cost V 4 bases and J 4 bases, with 11 bases left between them. The CDR3 spans 15 residues. The CDR3 nucleotides are TGTGCCAGCTCACACGACAGCGGTTATAATTCACCCCTCCACTTT. Protein product: CASSHDSGYNSPLHF.

There are a few counts of this clone. The rearrangement joins TRBV9 to TRBJ2-7, with 9 bases matching TRBD2. The CDR3 is made up of 15 amino acids. With 0 bases clipped from V and 1 base from J, the junction kept 2 bases outside the gene matches. From germline, CDR1 is SGDLS and CDR2 YYNGEE. This CDR3 reads CASSVDGLASYEQYF. DNA for the CDR3: TGTGCCAGCAGCGTAGATGGACTAGCGTCCTACGAGCAGTACTTC.

The chain links TRBV18 to TRBJ2-3; D could derive from TRBD1 or TRBD2 (5 bases each). This CDR3 has 16 amino acids. The V end was cut by 2 bases, the J end by 5 bases, with 17 bases between. Germline V lookup: CDR1 KGHSH, CDR2 LQKENI. CDR3 nucleotides: TGTGCCAGCTCACCAAGGGGCGCCGGTGGGGGAGATACGCAGTATTTT. It is translated as CASSPRGAGGGDTQYF.